The source of this T cell receptor beta chain is a study of OX40 agonist ivuxolimab in advanced cancers. In terms of the full investigation: Ivuxolimab was an agonistic, fully human IgG2 monoclonal antibody directed against OX40 (CD134), a costimulatory receptor. Intravenous ivuxolimab was administered to patients every 2 weeks at six dose levels: 0.01, 0.1, 0.3, 1.5, 3 and 10 mg/kg. Of the 50 to 55 patients in dose escalation, 19 had hepatocellular carcinoma, some 15 had melanoma, 9 had renal cell carcinoma and 9 had head and neck cancer. In the dose-escalation cohort, 82.7% of patients were male, and the mean age was approximately 64 years, with a range of about 23 to 90. Patients were allowed to have had prior anti-PD-1, anti-PD-L1 or anti-CTLA-4 therapy, and approximately 40% of the dose-escalation patients had been treated with checkpoint inhibitors. Partial responses occurred in three dose-escalation patients, of whom one had hepatocellular carcinoma and two had cutaneous melanoma. The purpose of peripheral TCRbeta sequencing was to test whether ivuxolimab changed TCR sequence diversity and led to clonal T-cell expansion. The paper reports the monotherapy dose-escalation portion (N ≈ 52 patients) of the phase I ivuxolimab trial.

Genomic DNA was isolated from the sorted cells so that the TCRbeta CDR3 region could be sequenced. The immunoSEQ Assay was used to sequence the TCRbeta CDR3 regions. TCRdb's version of the immuneACCESS table is confined to in-frame rearrangements and falls short of the full clone set. An unresolved V gene accounts for under half of the shortfall where checked; the remainder is of unknown origin. The sample profile shows 45,000 to 65,000 clones; around 90% of them were found once. The leading ten clones occupy about 9.3% of the sample. The trial excluded patients who had a history of autoimmune disease or were on systemic immunosuppression. Peripheral blood for TCR sequencing was drawn from every dose cohort at baseline, at cycle 4 day 1 and at cycle 7 day 1. The samples were drawn from a first-in-human, open-label, multicenter phase I dose-escalation trial of ivuxolimab. The trial enrolled adults with locally advanced or metastatic head and neck squamous cell, hepatocellular, melanoma or renal cell carcinoma. CD4+ and CD8+ T cells were sorted separately from peripheral blood before TCR sequencing.

Findings and caveats that apply to the study as a whole: After ivuxolimab, more expanded clones were found on average in CD8+ T cells than in CD4+ T cells. Partial responders in the 0.1-3.0 mg/kg groups had among the lowest normalized peripheral clonal expansion, especially among CD8+ T cells. At doses of 0.1 to 3.0 mg/kg, clonal expansion of both CD4+ and CD8+ blood T cells was observed from baseline to week 6. The antigen specificity of the peripheral T cells that underwent clonal expansion was not determined. Low levels of normalized T-cell clonal expansion were also seen in some nonresponding patients.

Regarding this clone: No cognate antigen has been identified for it. No qualities accompany the bases; no much larger clone lies one base away.

The CDR3 runs 16 residues from the cysteine to the phenylalanine. Solely the CDR3 DNA is kept, with 48 bases framed from the first base. Between the V and J ends, shortened by 3 bases and 2 bases respectively, the junction contains 17 bases. The CDR1 and CDR2 encoded by the germline V gene are SNHLY and FYNNEI. The sequence links TRBV2 to TRBJ2-7; TRBD2 is a weak D gene call, 6 bases matching. This specimen consisted of CD4+ or CD8+ T cells sorted from blood, obtained in a trial of the OX40 agonist ivuxolimab. The receptor was isolated from an adult with an advanced solid tumor such as melanoma, head and neck, liver or kidney cancer. The nucleotide sequence is TGTGCCAGCAGTGACCCGATTAGCGGAAAAACCTACGAGCAGTACTTC. The translation is CASSDPISGKTYEQYF.